A selection of T cell receptor beta chains follows, all from one sample in a study of cytomegalovirus exposure and HLA in healthy donors. The assay was immunoSEQ multiplex PCR, and TCRdb's table has in-frame clones only and misses some. The table shows tens of thousands of clones, with about 80% occurring only once. The specimen was PBMCs. The origin of the receptors is a male donor in good health and CMV-seronegative. Each CDR3 is given with its conserved first and last residue. The order of the fields is D gene, clone size, J gene, V gene, CDR3 DNA, CDR3 protein. The D gene is left open where the match is weak. A row's size may be missing; if present it is once, few, many or a size class.

D gene: TRBD1
clone size: -
J gene: TRBJ1-4
V gene: TRBV18
CDR3 DNA: TGTGCCAGCTCACCGAGAGGGACAGGTGTAAATGAAAAACTGTTTTTT
CDR3 protein: CASSPRGTGVNEKLFF

D gene: TRBD1
clone size: -
J gene: TRBJ1-4
V gene: TRBV5-1
CDR3 DNA: TGCGCCAGCAGCTTTTCAGGGCAGACAGGGCAGGAAAAACTGTTTTTT
CDR3 protein: CASSFSGQTGQEKLFF

D gene: TRBD2
clone size: -
J gene: TRBJ2-5
V gene: TRBV7-2
CDR3 DNA: TGTGCCAGCACGAACCCTCTCGATAGCGGGCTTGAAGAGACCCAGTACTTC
CDR3 protein: CASTNPLDSGLEETQYF

D gene: -
clone size: -
J gene: TRBJ2-2
V gene: TRBV5-1
CDR3 DNA: TGCGCCAGCAGCTCTGAGCCGAGTCCCACCGGGGAGCTGTTTTTT
CDR3 protein: CASSSEPSPTGELFF

D gene: -
clone size: -
J gene: TRBJ2-7
V gene: TRBV9
CDR3 DNA: TGTGCCAGCAGCAGCGAGGGCGCCAGAACCTACGAGCAGTACTTC
CDR3 protein: CASSSEGARTYEQYF

D gene: TRBD1
clone size: -
J gene: TRBJ1-1
V gene: TRBV29-1
CDR3 DNA: TGCAGCGTTGGACCAGGGGGAGTGGGGACTGAAGCTTTCTTT
CDR3 protein: CSVGPGGVGTEAFF

D gene: -
clone size: -
J gene: TRBJ1-1
V gene: TRBV5-1
CDR3 DNA: TGCGCCAGCAGCTTGATTCAGGGTGGCACTGAAGCTTTCTTT
CDR3 protein: CASSLIQGGTEAFF

D gene: TRBD1
clone size: -
J gene: TRBJ1-2
V gene: TRBV7-2
CDR3 DNA: TGTGCCAGCAGCTTCGGCGGGACAGAAGCTAACTATGGCTACACCTTC
CDR3 protein: CASSFGGTEANYGYTF

D gene: TRBD2
clone size: -
J gene: TRBJ2-7
V gene: TRBV7-2
CDR3 DNA: TGTGCCAGCAGCGAAAGACTAGCGGGCACCTACGAGCAGTACTTC
CDR3 protein: CASSERLAGTYEQYF

D gene: -
clone size: -
J gene: TRBJ2-7
V gene: TRBV28
CDR3 DNA: TGTGCCAGCAGTCCTGACAGTTCCTTCTACGAGCAGTACTTC
CDR3 protein: CASSPDSSFYEQYF

D gene: -
clone size: -
J gene: TRBJ1-5
V gene: TRBV28
CDR3 DNA: TGTGCCAGCAGTACGCCTCTGCGCATCCCGGAGGGCAATCAGCCCCAGCATTTT
CDR3 protein: CASSTPLRIPEGNQPQHF

D gene: -
clone size: -
J gene: TRBJ1-3
V gene: TRBV10-3
CDR3 DNA: TGTGCCATCAGTGCCCTTTACGGTGGCTCTGGAAACACCATATATTTT
CDR3 protein: CAISALYGGSGNTIYF

D gene: TRBD1
clone size: -
J gene: TRBJ1-3
V gene: TRBV7-9
CDR3 DNA: TGTGCCAGCAGCAGGACAGGGGGCAGACCCTCTGGAAACACCATATATTTT
CDR3 protein: CASSRTGGRPSGNTIYF

D gene: -
clone size: few
J gene: TRBJ1-5
V gene: TRBV5-1
CDR3 DNA: TGCGCCAGCAGCTTTACCGGGGAGGGCAATCAGCCCCAGCATTTT
CDR3 protein: CASSFTGEGNQPQHF

D gene: -
clone size: few
J gene: TRBJ1-2
V gene: TRBV19
CDR3 DNA: TGTGCCAGTAATCAGGTCCCATATGGCTACACCTTC
CDR3 protein: CASNQVPYGYTF